One sample yielded the 10 T cell receptor beta chains listed below, sequenced in a study of cytomegalovirus exposure and HLA in healthy donors. Vbeta (60) and Jbeta (13) primers were used in the PCR. The repertoire was sequenced with immunoSEQ multiplex PCR; TCRdb's copy has only in-frame clones and lacks some. The data contain 250,000 or so clones, around 90% of them singletons. The sequencing input was PBMCs. All receptors derive from a girl aged 2-10 years in good health and CMV-seronegative.

The genes are TRBV5-1 and TRBJ2-5; 7 bases map to TRBD1. TRBJ2-7 explains the end of the DNA better; the J call may be wrong. The germline gives CDR1 SGHRS, CDR2 YFSETQ. CDR3 length: 14 amino acids. The CDR3 nucleotides are TGCGCCAGCAGCTTGGGACAGGGTGTCGACGAGCAGTACTTC. Protein: CASSLGQGVDEQYF.

This clone was picked up a small number of times. J is TRBJ2-7 and V is TRBV2; no firm D call. V shed 4 bases and J shed 2 bases, with 15 bases lying between them. The germline V gene encodes CDR1 SNHLY and CDR2 FYNNEI. The CDR3 sequence is 15 residues long. The CDR3 nucleotides are TGTGCCAGCAGTGGAGTGAAAACCAGCGCCTACGAGCAGTACTTC. Its translation is CASSGVKTSAYEQYF. The variable domain in full, completed from reference TRBV2 and TRBJ2-7, reads EPEVTQTPSHQVTQMGQEVILRCVPISNHLYFYWYRQILGQKVEFLVSFYNNEISEKSEIFDDQFSVERPDGSNFTLKIRSTKLEDSAMYFCASSGVKTSAYEQYFGPGTRLTVT.

This chain uses TRBV27 with TRBJ2-3; the D gene is possibly TRBD2 (5 bases). This CDR3 spans 15 amino acids. The germline V gene has CDR1 MNHEY and CDR2 SMNVEV (reference sequence). V was trimmed by 5 bases and J by 0 bases, leaving 12 bases between them. The CDR3 sequence: CASSLLDPSTDTQYF. DNA of the CDR3: TGTGCCAGCAGTCTACTAGACCCTAGCACAGATACGCAGTATTTT.

The rearrangement uses TRBV5-6 and TRBJ2-5; 9 bases map to TRBD2. The CDR3 has 16 amino acids. The V gene end was trimmed by 4 bases and the J gene end by 5 bases; junction bases not matched to a gene: 12. Germline loops: CDR1 SGHDT, CDR2 YYEEEE. Here the CDR3 reads CASSPTAGGLVETQYF. CDR3 DNA: TGTGCCAGCAGCCCTACAGCGGGGGGCCTTGTGGAGACCCAGTACTTC.

The rearrangement links TRBV7-9 to TRBJ2-7; 14 nucleotides align to TRBD2. Germline V gives CDR1 SEHNR, CDR2 FQNEAQ (reference sequence). This CDR3 is 17 amino acids long. Trimming at V came to 1 base and at J to 3 bases, leaving 5 bases not matched to a gene. The CDR3 DNA reads as TGTGCCAGCAGCTTAGGGGGACTAGCGGGAGCTTACTACGAGCAGTACTTC. This encodes CASSLGGLAGAYYEQYF.

The gene calls are TRBV7-3 and TRBJ1-2; 12 nucleotides match TRBD1. V gave up 3 bases and J gave up 5 bases; unmatched junction bases: 10. The CDR3 loop spans 17 amino acids. Germline V gives CDR1 SGHTA, CDR2 FQGTGA. This chain's CDR3 is CASSLTGTGGAVYGYTF. The DNA of the CDR3 is TGTGCCAGCAGCTTGACCGGGACAGGGGGCGCGGTGTATGGCTACACCTTC.

V and J are TRBV29-1 and TRBJ2-1; 9 bases match TRBD1. CDR1 and CDR2 from the germline V gene are SQVTM and ANQGSEA. The CDR3 runs to 13 residues. J gave up 8 bases and V 5 bases, and 7 bases lay outside the gene matches. In nucleotides, the CDR3 is TGCAGCGTTTCGCCGGGACAGGGATATGAGCAGTTCTTC. It codes for CSVSPGQGYEQFF.

This chain uses TRBV11-2 with TRBJ2-7, with a weak D call TRBD1 (6 bases). The CDR3 runs to 16 residues. V lost 5 bases, J lost 5 bases, and 22 bases lay in between. The germline V gene encodes CDR1 SGHAT and CDR2 FQNNGV. The DNA of the CDR3 is TGTGCCAGCAGCCGCAATACCGGGACATTATTCAACGAGCAGTACTTC. It translates to CASSRNTGTLFNEQYF.

The genes are TRBV5-6 and TRBJ2-3; a weak D match, TRBD2 (6 bases). Per germline, CDR1 SGHDT and CDR2 YYEEEE. There are 14 residues in the CDR3. V dropped 4 bases and J dropped 4 bases, with 13 bases sitting between them. The CDR3 DNA follows: TGTGCCAGCAGCCGATCAATAGCGGCAGATACGCAGTATTTT. It codes for CASSRSIAADTQYF. Looking up the rest from reference TRBV5-6 and TRBJ2-3 gives the full variable domain: DAGVTQSPTHLIKTRGQQVTLRCSPKSGHDTVSWYQQALGQGPQFIFQYYEEEERQRGNFPDRFSGHQFPNYSSELNVNALLLGDSALYLCASSRSIAADTQYFGPGTRLTVL.

The chain is built from TRBV19 and TRBJ2-2, with 7 bases lining up with TRBD2. Losses at the gene ends were 8 bases for V and 6 bases for J; bases not matched to a gene: 3. The CDR3 sequence is 12 residues long. Germline assignment: CDR1 LNHDA and CDR2 SQIVND (reference sequence). For the CDR3, the DNA is TGTGCCAGTCTTGGGGGGGCCGGGGAGCTGTTTTTT. Its translation is CASLGGAGELFF.